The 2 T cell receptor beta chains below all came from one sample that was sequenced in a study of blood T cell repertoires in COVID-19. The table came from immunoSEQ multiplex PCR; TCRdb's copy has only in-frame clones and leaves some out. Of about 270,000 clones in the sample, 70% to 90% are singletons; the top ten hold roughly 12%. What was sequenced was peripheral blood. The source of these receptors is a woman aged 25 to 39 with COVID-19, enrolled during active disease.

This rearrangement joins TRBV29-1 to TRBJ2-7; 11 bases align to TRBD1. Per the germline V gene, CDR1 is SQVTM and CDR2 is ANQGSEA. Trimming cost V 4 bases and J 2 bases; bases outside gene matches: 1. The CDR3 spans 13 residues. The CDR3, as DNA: TGCAGCGTTGCGGGACAGGGGGCCTACGAGCAGTACTTC. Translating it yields CSVAGQGAYEQYF.

CDR3 DNA: TGTGCCAGCAGCTTGGGGACTCAAACCTACGAGCAGTACTTC. Protein sequence: CASSLGTQTYEQYF. The chain carries TRBV5-5 and TRBJ2-7; D may be TRBD2 (5 bases). V was trimmed by 0 bases and J by 2 bases, leaving 9 bases between them. CDR1 is SGHKS, CDR2 YYEKEE, per germline (reference sequence). CDR3 length: 14 residues.